A single sample gave rise to the 25 T cell receptor beta chains below, sequenced in a study of OX40 agonist ivuxolimab in advanced cancers. Libraries were prepared by immunoSEQ multiplex PCR; TCRdb keeps only in-frame clonotypes and omits some of them. This table has roughly 77,000 clones, 85% to 90% appearing once. Sequences were derived from CD4+ or CD8+ T cells sorted from blood, sampled in a trial of the OX40 agonist ivuxolimab. These receptors all come from an adult with an advanced solid tumor such as melanoma, head and neck, liver or kidney cancer.

The chain joins TRBV5-6 to TRBJ2-7; unclear D gene. The germline CDR1 and CDR2 sequences are SGHDT and YYEEEE. The CDR3 extends over 13 amino acids. The V end lost 6 bases, the J end lost 4 bases, and 14 bases lay between the germline ends. In DNA form, the CDR3 reads TGTGCCAGCACCTCCCCGGGCCCATACGAGCAGTACTTC. Translated, it gives CASTSPGPYEQYF. The full variable domain, completed using reference TRBV5-6 and TRBJ2-7, is DAGVTQSPTHLIKTRGQQVTLRCSPKSGHDTVSWYQQALGQGPQFIFQYYEEEERQRGNFPDRFSGHQFPNYSSELNVNALLLGDSALYLCASTSPGPYEQYFGPGTRLTVT.

The chain recombines TRBV5-1 with TRBJ1-1, with TRBD1 as a possible D gene (5 bases). V shed 6 bases and J shed 7 bases, with 13 bases lying between them. Germline CDR1 SGHRS, CDR2 YFSETQ. The length of the CDR3 is 12 residues. For the CDR3, the DNA is TGCGCCAGCAAACAACCGGGGGGTGAAGCTTTCTTT. It specifies CASKQPGGEAFF.

The chain employs TRBV5-1 and TRBJ1-3, with unresolved D. Trimming removed 0 bases at V and 0 bases at J, with 13 bases between. Per the germline V gene, CDR1 is SGHRS and CDR2 is YFSETQ. This CDR3 comprises 17 residues. The CDR3 loop is CASSLATARSSGNTIYF. CDR3 in DNA: TGCGCCAGCAGCTTGGCAACGGCCAGGAGCTCTGGAAACACCATATATTTT.

The gene calls are TRBV9 and TRBJ2-3; D may be TRBD2 (7 bases). Germline loops: CDR1 SGDLS, CDR2 YYNGEE. The CDR3 has 15 amino acids. V shed 0 bases and J shed 2 bases, with 10 bases lying between them. The chain's CDR3 is CASSVAGGPTDTQYF. The DNA for the CDR3 is TGTGCCAGCAGCGTAGCCGGGGGGCCCACAGATACGCAGTATTTT.

V usage is TRBV7-9 and J usage is TRBJ2-7; D is perhaps TRBD1 (5 bases). Germline loops: CDR1 SEHNR, CDR2 FQNEAQ (reference sequence). Trimming took 2 bases from V and 2 from J, leaving 13 bases between them. This CDR3 is 15 amino acids long. The DNA of the CDR3 is TGTGCCAGCAGCTTAACCACGGGCAGGGCCTACGAGCAGTACTTC. As protein: CASSLTTGRAYEQYF.

As DNA, the CDR3 is TGTGCCAGCAGTTTGGTGGCGGGGAATGAGCAGTTCTTC. Translated: CASSLVAGNEQFF. This chain links TRBV27 with TRBJ2-1; D perhaps matches TRBD2 (6 bases). In germline, CDR1 is MNHEY, CDR2 SMNVEV (reference sequence). The CDR3 sequence is 13 residues long. V lost 3 bases, J lost 7 bases, and 10 bases lay in between.

This chain links TRBV9 with TRBJ2-7; D is unclear. The CDR3 has 13 amino acids. Germline CDR1 and CDR2: SGDLS and YYNGEE. Trimming took 2 bases from V and 2 from J, leaving 8 bases between them. CDR3 amino acids: CASSVAPTYEQYF. The DNA of the CDR3 is TGTGCCAGCAGCGTCGCCCCAACCTACGAGCAGTACTTC.

The V and J genes are TRBV6-4 and TRBJ2-5; 8 bases fit TRBD1. This CDR3 comprises 20 residues. CDR1 is MRHNA and CDR2 is SNTAGT in the germline V gene. The J segment lost 3 bases and the V segment lost 4 bases, leaving 22 bases of the junction unmatched. In nucleotides, the CDR3 is TGTGCCAGCAGTGGTCAAGTCGGAGACAGGGGTATTGGGGAAAAAGAGACCCAGTACTTC. This translates into CASSGQVGDRGIGEKETQYF.

The rearrangement links TRBV14 to TRBJ2-7; no firm D call. CDR1 and CDR2 from the germline V gene are SGHDN and FVKESK. V was pared by 4 bases and J by 0 bases, with 13 bases between. This CDR3 contains 15 residues. Here the CDR3 DNA reads TGTGCCAGCAGCCGGCCTGGGATCTCCTCCTACGAGCAGTACTTC. It specifies CASSRPGISSYEQYF.

CDR3 protein: CASSELRGLFTDTQYF. CDR3 DNA sequence: TGTGCCAGCAGTGAGCTGCGGGGCCTATTCACAGATACGCAGTATTTT. The V call is TRBV2, the J call TRBJ2-3; TRBD2 is a possible D gene (6 bases). The V end lost 3 bases, the J end lost 2 bases, and 15 bases lay between the germline ends. From germline, CDR1 is SNHLY and CDR2 FYNNEI. This CDR3 comprises 16 residues. Using reference TRBV2 and TRBJ2-3 for the parts outside the CDR3, the full variable domain is EPEVTQTPSHQVTQMGQEVILRCVPISNHLYFYWYRQILGQKVEFLVSFYNNEISEKSEIFDDQFSVERPDGSNFTLKIRSTKLEDSAMYFCASSELRGLFTDTQYFGPGTRLTVL.

The chain carries TRBV7-3 and TRBJ2-2, with D perhaps TRBD2 (5 bases). Germline CDR1 SGHTA, CDR2 FQGTGA. This CDR3 is built from 15 residues. The V gene lost 1 base and the J gene lost 4 bases, with 10 bases spanning the gap. The CDR3 DNA follows: TGTGCCAGCAGCTTAATGCCGGGGAGCACCGGGGAGCTGTTTTTT. Translated: CASSLMPGSTGELFF.

The chain carries TRBV2 and TRBJ2-1; 12 bases fit TRBD2. With V trimmed by 6 bases and J by 6 bases, 6 bases remained unmatched. This CDR3 comprises 15 residues. Germline values: CDR1 SNHLY, CDR2 FYNNEI. The CDR3, as DNA: TGTGCCAGCAGAAAGACTAGCGGGGGAGTCAATGAGCAGTTCTTC. This gives the protein CASRKTSGGVNEQFF.

This chain links TRBV19 with TRBJ1-1; no firm D call. V lost 4 bases and J 5 bases, leaving 20 bases between the germline ends. The CDR3 is 16 amino acids. Germline CDR1 and CDR2: LNHDA and SQIVND (reference sequence). The CDR3 sequence is CASSNPRDFTPTEAFF. CDR3 sequence (DNA): TGTGCCAGTAGTAACCCCCGAGATTTCACACCTACTGAAGCTTTCTTT.

The chain recombines TRBV28 with TRBJ1-1; D is perhaps TRBD1 (5 bases). The germline V gene has CDR1 MDHEN and CDR2 SYDVKM. The length of the CDR3 is 14 residues. V lost 3 bases and J lost 4, with 12 bases in between. As DNA, the CDR3 is TGTGCCAGCAGTTTTTCACAGGTTCTCACTGAAGCTTTCTTT. Amino acid sequence: CASSFSQVLTEAFF.

The rearrangement joins TRBV19 to TRBJ1-6, with D uncertain. Germline CDR1 LNHDA, CDR2 SQIVND (reference sequence). V gave up 3 bases and J gave up 0 bases, with 3 bases separating them. CDR3 length: 14 amino acids. The chain's CDR3 is CASSIRSYNSPLHF. CDR3 DNA sequence: TGTGCCAGTAGTATCCGCTCCTATAATTCACCCCTCCACTTT.

This clone was observed a few times. The CDR3 sequence is CASIGMGQGNEKLFF. CDR3 in DNA: TGTGCCAGCATTGGAATGGGACAGGGGAATGAAAAACTGTTTTTT. V and J are TRBV27 and TRBJ1-4; the match to TRBD1 covers 10 bases. The germline V gene encodes CDR1 MNHEY and CDR2 SMNVEV (reference sequence). The CDR3 extends over 15 amino acids. The J segment lost 5 bases and the V segment lost 7 bases, leaving 7 bases of the junction unmatched.

The chain links TRBV18 to TRBJ2-5, with D uncertain. The CDR3 length is 14 residues. CDR1 is KGHSH, CDR2 LQKENI, per germline. Trimming took off 5 bases at V and 4 bases at J, with 14 bases between the two ends. The DNA of the CDR3 is TGTGCCAGCTCATTAAGAACGGGCAGAGAGACCCAGTACTTC. It is translated as CASSLRTGRETQYF.

V and J are TRBV4-2 and TRBJ2-5, with 10 positions matching TRBD2. Germline V gene sequence: CDR1 LGHNA, CDR2 YNFKEQ. The CDR3 extends over 15 amino acids. The V segment lost 4 bases and the J segment 4 bases; nucleotides outside the gene matches: 6. The CDR3 region has the DNA TGTGCCAGCAGCCCTATAGCGGGGGGCAGAGAGACCCAGTACTTC. Translating gives CASSPIAGGRETQYF.

This rearrangement joins TRBV2 to TRBJ2-7; D is unclear. Germline V gene lookup returns CDR1 SNHLY and CDR2 FYNNEI. The CDR3 totals 12 residues. V lost 8 bases, J lost 2 bases, and 10 bases lay in between. The CDR3 DNA follows: TGTGCCAGCTGCCCTAGACCCTACGAGCAGTACTTC. This gives the protein CASCPRPYEQYF.

The chain has TRBV19 and TRBJ2-1; 10 bases line up with TRBD2. Germline V CDR1 and CDR2: LNHDA, SQIVND (reference sequence). This CDR3 region has 16 residues. Trimming took 0 bases from V and 4 from J; bases not matched to a gene: 3. CDR3 amino acids: CASSIEASGGYNEQFF. CDR3 bases: TGTGCCAGTAGTATAGAGGCTAGCGGGGGATACAATGAGCAGTTCTTC.

The gene calls are TRBV28 and TRBJ2-7; 8 bases align to TRBD1. Unmatched junction bases numbered 15, after V lost 6 bases and J lost 8 bases. The CDR3 sequence is 15 residues long. Germline V CDR1 and CDR2: MDHEN, SYDVKM. CDR3 loop: CASSLPGTGGMKQYF. The CDR3 DNA follows: TGTGCCAGCAGCCTCCCCGGGACAGGCGGGATGAAGCAGTACTTC.

The chain uses TRBV14 and TRBJ2-1; 7 bases are a match to TRBD1. V lost 4 bases to trimming and J lost 0 bases; unmatched junction nucleotides: 9. The germline CDR1 and CDR2 sequences are SGHDN and FVKESK. The CDR3 runs to 17 residues. CDR3 DNA: TGTGCCAGCAGCCCACTTTTTACAGGGGTCTCCTACAATGAGCAGTTCTTC. Protein sequence: CASSPLFTGVSYNEQFF.

This clone was seen only a few times. The V call is TRBV5-1, the J call TRBJ2-7, with a weak D call TRBD2 (5 bases). The CDR3 is 12 amino acids. Germline V gene data show CDR1 as SGHRS and CDR2 as YFSETQ. Trimming took 4 bases from V and 7 from J, leaving 12 bases between them. CDR3 protein: CASSRTTGEQYF. The CDR3, as DNA: TGCGCCAGCAGCCGTACGACGGGAGAGCAGTACTTC.

The CDR3 region is CASSDLQGTDTQYF. The CDR3 DNA reads as TGTGCCAGCAGTGATTTACAGGGGACAGATACGCAGTATTTT. The rearrangement joins TRBV2 to TRBJ2-3, with 7 bases matching TRBD1. The CDR3 has 14 amino acids. V shed 3 bases and J 3 bases; nucleotides not matched to a gene: 3. Germline V gene data show CDR1 as SNHLY and CDR2 as FYNNEI. Using reference TRBV2 and TRBJ2-3 for the parts outside the CDR3, the full variable domain is EPEVTQTPSHQVTQMGQEVILRCVPISNHLYFYWYRQILGQKVEFLVSFYNNEISEKSEIFDDQFSVERPDGSNFTLKIRSTKLEDSAMYFCASSDLQGTDTQYFGPGTRLTVL.

The rearrangement uses TRBV21-1 and TRBJ2-1; the table's D gene call, TRBD2, was not cross checked with the DNA. TRBV21-1 is given as a pseudogene. CDR3 length: 15 amino acids. The CDR3 sequence is CASSKYGTRTNEQFF. The CDR3 bases are TGTGCCAGCAGCAAATACGGGACTCGGACCAATGAGCAGTTCTTC.